The present T cell receptor (beta chain) was sequenced within a study of beta chain features in type 1 diabetes. The overall study: In all, 85 million to 130 million sorted cells from all samples were analyzed. Study outcomes and limitations: Among all four CD4+ subsets, Type 1 diabetes patients had TCRB CDR3s that were moderately but significantly shorter.

This clone turned up a few times. What it binds is not known. Other DNA sequences within the sample encode an identical CDR3. Of the isolated RNA, all was reverse transcribed, and so the sequenced material was expressed TCRB transcripts. This table comes from immunoSEQ multiplex PCR, and its TCRdb copy is limited to in-frame clones, with some not included. The sample records about 150,000 clones, around 8% being singletons. This CDR3 is built from 11 residues. Losses at the gene ends were 3 bases for V and 10 bases for J; bases not matched to a gene: 0. The V gene's germline CDR1 is SGHTA and CDR2 FQGTGA.

The receptor was isolated from a woman aged 35 to 49 with type 1 diabetes. The chain couples TRBV7-3 to TRBJ2-1; 7 positions match TRBD2. Sequencing used central memory CD4+ T cells from blood. CDR3 residues: CASSFGGEQFF. CDR3 DNA sequence: TGTGCCAGCAGCTTCGGGGGGGAGCAGTTCTTC.